The 19 T cell receptor beta chains below were found in one sample sequenced in a study of blood T cell repertoires in COVID-19. The method was immunoSEQ multiplex PCR; TCRdb's version includes in-frame clones alone and lacks a portion of them. This table has 60,000 to 85,000 clones, about 80% appearing once. Sequenced input: peripheral blood. These receptors were collected from a human donor in a cohort sampled during active COVID-19.

The chain employs TRBV12-5 and TRBJ2-7, with 8 bases aligning to TRBD2. This CDR3 spans 16 amino acids. J lost 2 bases, V lost 0 bases, and 6 bases had no gene match. Germline loops: CDR1 LGHNT, CDR2 FRNRAP. In nucleotides, the CDR3 is TGTGCTAGTGGTTTGGTACTTGGGACTAGAGCCTACGAGCAGTACTTC. As protein: CASGLVLGTRAYEQYF.

The chain carries TRBV28 and TRBJ1-1; perhaps TRBD1 as D (6 bases). Trimming left V 5 bases short and J 7 bases short, with 11 bases between. The CDR3 contains 12 residues. The germline gives CDR1 MDHEN, CDR2 SYDVKM. The DNA for the CDR3 is TGTGCCAGCAGTATACAGGGTATTGAAGCTTTCTTT. Its protein product is CASSIQGIEAFF.

The genes are TRBV2 and TRBJ2-1; the D gene is possibly TRBD2 (5 bases). The CDR3 sequence is 14 residues long. The V gene lost 7 bases and the J gene lost 11 bases, with 21 bases spanning the gap. CDR1 is SNHLY, CDR2 FYNNEI, per germline. In DNA, the CDR3 is TGTGCCAGCAATAACGGGATACTAGAAACGCAGCAGTTCTTC. This encodes CASNNGILETQQFF.

V gene TRBV5-4 combines with J gene TRBJ2-3, with TRBD1 as a possible D gene (6 bases). The germline CDR1 and CDR2 sequences are SGHNT and YYREEE (reference sequence). V shed 4 bases and J shed 4 bases, with 13 bases lying between them. The length of the CDR3 is 14 residues. CDR3 sequence reads: CASSIMGASDTQYF. CDR3 bases: TGTGCCAGCAGCATCATGGGGGCATCAGATACGCAGTATTTT.

This clone has a count of ten or more. V usage is TRBV15 and J usage is TRBJ1-2, with D possibly TRBD1 on 5 matching bases. V lost 0 bases and J 4 bases, leaving 12 bases between the germline ends. Germline V gene data show CDR1 as LNHNV and CDR2 as YYDKDF (reference sequence). This CDR3 region has 15 residues. The CDR3 nucleotides are TGTGCCACCAGCAGAGATAGCCAGGGATCCTATGGCTACACCTTC. This translates into CATSRDSQGSYGYTF.

This chain uses TRBV3-1 (or the pseudogene TRBV3-2) with TRBJ2-1, with 7 bases lining up with TRBD2. Germline V gene lookup returns CDR1 LGHDT and CDR2 YNNKEL (reference sequence). The CDR3 length is 16 residues. Trimming cost V 0 bases and J 2 bases; bases outside gene matches: 4. CDR3 amino acids: CASSQERAGPYNEQFF. CDR3 DNA: TGTGCCAGCAGCCAAGAACGAGCGGGACCCTACAATGAGCAGTTCTTC.

V gene TRBV29-1 combines with J gene TRBJ1-2, with TRBD1 matching 9 bases. The V gene's germline CDR1 is SQVTM and CDR2 ANQGSEA. V lost 8 bases and J lost 4; bases outside the gene matches: 11. This CDR3 comprises 14 residues. DNA for the CDR3: TGCAGCACTAGGTCACAGGGGGCCGGCTATGGCTACACCTTC. Translation: CSTRSQGAGYGYTF.

The rearrangement joins TRBV4-1 to TRBJ2-2, with 16 bases matching TRBD2. Germline trimming cut 5 bases from V and 1 base from J; bases unmatched to any gene: 13. The germline gives CDR1 MGHRA, CDR2 YSYEKL. This CDR3 is 21 amino acids long. The CDR3 protein is CASSSPGPGTSGRVNTGELFF. The CDR3 DNA sequence: TGCGCCAGCAGCTCACCCGGCCCGGGGACTAGCGGGAGGGTGAACACCGGGGAGCTGTTTTTT.

The chain has TRBV21-1 and TRBJ1-5; the table's D call of TRBD1 was not tested on the DNA. TRBV21-1 is a known pseudogene. The CDR3 consists of 18 residues. CDR3 nucleotide sequence: TGTGCCAGCAGCGCCACTCCTGGGCAGGCTGATCACAATCAGCCCCAGCATTTT. This encodes CASSATPGQADHNQPQHF.

The V call is TRBV5-8, the J call TRBJ2-2; D is possibly TRBD1 (6 bases). The CDR3 runs to 15 residues. Between the trimmed V and J ends, which lost 0 bases and 3 bases, there was a span of 9 bases. Per the germline V gene, CDR1 is SGHTS and CDR2 is YDEGEE. The CDR3 nucleotides read TGTGCCAGCAGCTTGGTACAGGGATACACCGGGGAGCTGTTTTTT. Its translation: CASSLVQGYTGELFF.

The CDR3 loop is CASSWGTGPLEQYF. Here the CDR3 DNA reads TGTGCCAGCAGCTGGGGGACAGGGCCTCTCGAGCAGTACTTC. V gene TRBV11-2 combines with J gene TRBJ2-7; 9 bases are shared with TRBD1. J was trimmed by 6 bases and V by 4 bases; bases with no gene match: 7. CDR1 and CDR2 (germline): SGHAT, FQNNGV. This CDR3 has 14 amino acids.

The gene calls are TRBV7-9 and TRBJ2-6; D might be TRBD1 (6 bases). The CDR3 contains 18 residues. Germline CDR1 and CDR2: SEHNR and FQNEAQ (reference sequence). The V gene lost 5 bases and the J gene lost 0 bases, with 17 bases spanning the gap. The CDR3 nucleotides read TGTGCCAGCAGCCCCTCAGGGGCCCAGAGCTCTGGGGCCAACGTCCTGACTTTC. Translated, it gives CASSPSGAQSSGANVLTF.

Written as DNA, the CDR3 is TGTGCCAGCAGTTACCGGGACAGTCTCTACGAGCAGTACTTC. Its protein is CASSYRDSLYEQYF. The rearrangement joins TRBV2 to TRBJ2-7; 7 nucleotides agree with TRBD1. Trimming cost V 5 bases and J 3 bases; bases outside gene matches: 7. Germline V gene data show CDR1 as SNHLY and CDR2 as FYNNEI. CDR3 length: 14 residues.

V gene TRBV4-1 combines with J gene TRBJ1-1; 9 bases line up with TRBD1. CDR3 length equals 16 residues. Germline V gene lookup returns CDR1 MGHRA and CDR2 YSYEKL. With 1 base clipped from V and 1 base from J, the junction kept 4 bases outside the gene matches. In nucleotides, the CDR3 is TGCGCCAGCAGCCAAGGGCTACAGGGGGCGAACACTGAAGCTTTCTTT. Encoded protein: CASSQGLQGANTEAFF.

The chain is built from TRBV3-1 (or the pseudogene TRBV3-2) and TRBJ1-6; perhaps TRBD1 as D (6 bases). Trimming removed 3 bases from V and 10 bases from J, with 13 bases in between. This CDR3 spans 14 amino acids. CDR1 LGHDT and CDR2 YNNKEL come from the germline V gene (reference sequence). CDR3 protein: CASSQEQGQSPLHF. As DNA, the CDR3 is TGTGCCAGCAGCCAGGAACAGGGTCAGTCACCCCTCCACTTT.

This clone was seen only a few times. This chain joins TRBV28 and TRBJ1-3; possible D gene TRBD1, 6 bases. Trimming removed 6 bases at V and 4 bases at J, with 19 bases between. Germline values: CDR1 MDHEN, CDR2 SYDVKM. The CDR3 has 16 residues. CDR3 nucleotide sequence: TGTGCCAGCAGCATTACCCGGGGGGCACGAGGAAACACCATATATTTT. Residues: CASSITRGARGNTIYF.

The chain carries TRBV6-5 and TRBJ1-2; 9 bases fit TRBD1. The V gene's germline CDR1 is MNHEY and CDR2 SVGAGI. The length of the CDR3 is 14 residues. V lost 0 bases and J lost 8; bases outside the gene matches: 4. The CDR3: CASSYSWTGEGYTF. The CDR3 DNA follows: TGTGCCAGCAGTTACTCGTGGACAGGGGAGGGCTACACCTTC.

The chain couples TRBV5-1 to TRBJ2-7, with 11 bases fitting TRBD1. The trim removed 0 bases at V and 4 bases at J, leaving 6 bases unmatched. The CDR3 contains 16 residues. Germline V lookup: CDR1 SGHRS, CDR2 YFSETQ. CDR3 sequence reads: CASSLGGTGGTYEQYF. Written as DNA, the CDR3 is TGCGCCAGCAGCTTGGGCGGGACAGGGGGTACGTACGAGCAGTACTTC.

This sequence joins TRBV30 and TRBJ2-1; D not certain. The germline V gene has CDR1 GTSNPN and CDR2 SVGIG (reference sequence). V lost 4 bases to trimming and J lost 10 bases, with 20 bases between them. CDR3 length: 14 amino acids. CDR3 nucleotides: TGTGCCTGGAAAGGCGTTTCTCCGTACGGGGAGCAGTTCTTC. This gives the protein CAWKGVSPYGEQFF. Filled out from reference TRBV30 and TRBJ2-1, the complete variable domain reads SQTIHQWPATLVQPVGSPLSLECTVEGTSNPNLYWYRQAAGRGLQLLFYSVGIGQISSEVPQNLSASRPQDRQFILSSKKLLLSDSGFYLCAWKGVSPYGEQFFGPGTRLTVL.